The clone carrying this TCR beta chain has a count of ten or more. Trimming took off 6 bases at V and 4 bases at J, with 10 bases between the two ends. The CDR3 spans 12 residues. Germline V CDR1 and CDR2: SQVTM, ANQGSEA. This record belongs to a study of T cells in Graves' hyperthyroidism and ophthalmopathy. TCR beta CDR3 regions were amplified from RNA transcripts. Carried out on the TCR CDR3, a first-round RT-PCR used the HTBI primer set. TCRdb used MiXCR to reprocess the multiplex PCR reads, holding one entry per CDR3 protein. The repertoire consists of 250,000 or so distinct CDR3 sequences, with approximately 16% occurring once and the leading ten covering 28%. For the diagnoses, clinical symptoms, serum thyroxine and TRAb, thyroid ultrasound and orbital computed tomography were used. The PBMCs were taken from under 12 ml of fresh peripheral blood.

Sequencing was done on a sample of blood. The chain is built from TRBV29-1 and TRBJ2-1; D uncertain. This clonotype was sampled from a young woman with Graves' ophthalmopathy. The CDR3: CSVNVGYNEQFF. The DNA for the CDR3 is TGCAGCGTGAACGTCGGGTACAATGAGCAGTTCTTC.